This TCR beta chain stems from a study of CD4+ T cells in melanoma. The table lists this clone with a count of one. Its matching antigen is unknown. Study-wide results and caveats: A reported correlation linked neoantigen-specific CD4+ T cells to CD8+, macrophage and B cell function. Neoantigen-specific CD4+ T cells in melanoma reportedly had diverse differentiation states.

Only in-frame clones appear in the TCRdb table, and some are missing; sequencing was by immunoSEQ multiplex PCR. The profile shows about 140,000 clones, over 90% of them singletons. V trimming: 5 bases; J trimming: 11 bases; junction bases outside the gene matches: 16. Looked up from germline, CDR1 is SGHTA and CDR2 is FQGNSA. The CDR3 contains 16 residues. This receptor was identified in a human donor with melanoma. The chain uses TRBV7-2 and TRBJ2-3; 10 bases agree with TRBD2. Here the CDR3 DNA reads TGTGCCAGCAGCCCCTATTCCGGGACTAGCGCCGTTGTGCAGTATTTT. It encodes CASSPYSGTSAVVQYF.